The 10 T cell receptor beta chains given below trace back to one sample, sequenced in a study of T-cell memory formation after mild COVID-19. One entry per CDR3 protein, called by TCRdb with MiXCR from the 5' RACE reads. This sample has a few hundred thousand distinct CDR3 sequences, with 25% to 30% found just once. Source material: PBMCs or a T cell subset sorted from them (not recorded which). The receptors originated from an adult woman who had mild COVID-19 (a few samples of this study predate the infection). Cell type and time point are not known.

For the CDR3, the DNA is TGTGCCAGCAGCGTACAGGGAGCCGTGGGGGACACTGAAGCTTTCTTT. The encoded protein is CASSVQGAVGDTEAFF. This chain uses TRBV9 with TRBJ1-1, with D perhaps matching TRBD1 (5 bases). Germline assignment: CDR1 SGDLS and CDR2 YYNGEE. V was pared by 1 base and J by 3 bases, with 16 bases between. The CDR3 totals 16 residues. Combining the CDR3 with reference TRBV9 and TRBJ1-1 gives the whole variable domain DSGVTQTPKHLITATGQRVTLRCSPRSGDLSVYWYQQSLDQGLQFLIQYYNGEERAKGNILERFSAQQFPDLHSELNLSSLELGDSALYFCASSVQGAVGDTEAFFGQGTRLTVV.

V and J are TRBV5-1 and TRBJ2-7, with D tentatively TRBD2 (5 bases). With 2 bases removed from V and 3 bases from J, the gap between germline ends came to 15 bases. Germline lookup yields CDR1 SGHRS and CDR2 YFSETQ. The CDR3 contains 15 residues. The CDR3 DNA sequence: TGCGCCAGCAGCTTACCCTCTCCGGGGTTCTACGAGCAGTACTTC. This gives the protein CASSLPSPGFYEQYF.

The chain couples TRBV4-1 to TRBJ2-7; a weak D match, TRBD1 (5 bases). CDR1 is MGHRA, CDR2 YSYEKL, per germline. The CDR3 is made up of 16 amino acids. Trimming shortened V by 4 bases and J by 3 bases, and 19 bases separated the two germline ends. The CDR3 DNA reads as TGCGCCAGCAGCCTTTCTACAAGGGGTTCGGTCTACGAGCAGTACTTC. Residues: CASSLSTRGSVYEQYF.

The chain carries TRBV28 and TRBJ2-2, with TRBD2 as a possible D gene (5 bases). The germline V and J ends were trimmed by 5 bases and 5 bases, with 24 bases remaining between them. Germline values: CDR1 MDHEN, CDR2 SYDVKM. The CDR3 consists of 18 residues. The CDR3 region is CASSPFGRIGGLTGELFF. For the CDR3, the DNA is TGTGCCAGCAGTCCCTTCGGCCGCATCGGAGGATTAACCGGGGAGCTGTTTTTT.

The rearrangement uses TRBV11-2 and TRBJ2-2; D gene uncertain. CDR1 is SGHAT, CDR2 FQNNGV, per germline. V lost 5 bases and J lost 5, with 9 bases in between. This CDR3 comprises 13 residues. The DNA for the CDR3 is TGTGCCAGCAGCCGTATGGATACCGGGGAGCTGTTTTTT. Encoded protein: CASSRMDTGELFF.

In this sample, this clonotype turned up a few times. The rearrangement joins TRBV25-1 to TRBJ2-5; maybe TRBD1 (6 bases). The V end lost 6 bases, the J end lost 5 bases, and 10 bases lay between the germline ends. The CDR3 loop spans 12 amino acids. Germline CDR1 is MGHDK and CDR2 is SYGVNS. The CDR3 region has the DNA TGTGCCAGCAGGGGGGCCGAGGAGACCCAGTACTTC. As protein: CASRGAEETQYF.

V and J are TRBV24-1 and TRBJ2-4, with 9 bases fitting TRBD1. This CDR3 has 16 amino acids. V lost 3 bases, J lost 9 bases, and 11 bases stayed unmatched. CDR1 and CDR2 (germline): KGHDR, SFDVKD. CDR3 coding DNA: TGTGCCACCAGTGATGCCCCGACAGGGGGATTCTCCATTCAGTACTTC. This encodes CATSDAPTGGFSIQYF.

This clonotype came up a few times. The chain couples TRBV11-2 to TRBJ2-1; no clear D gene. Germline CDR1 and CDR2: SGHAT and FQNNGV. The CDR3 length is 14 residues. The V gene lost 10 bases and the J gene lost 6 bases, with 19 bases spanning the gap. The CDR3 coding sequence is TGTGCCACGATCTCCCGAGAAATGGTCAATGAGCAGTTCTTC. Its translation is CATISREMVNEQFF.

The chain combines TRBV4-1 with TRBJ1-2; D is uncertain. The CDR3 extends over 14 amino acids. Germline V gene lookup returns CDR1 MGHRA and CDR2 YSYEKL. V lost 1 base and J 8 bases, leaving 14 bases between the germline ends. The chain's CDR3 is CASSQVFGSRGYTF. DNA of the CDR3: TGCGCCAGCAGCCAAGTTTTTGGCAGCCGGGGCTACACCTTC.

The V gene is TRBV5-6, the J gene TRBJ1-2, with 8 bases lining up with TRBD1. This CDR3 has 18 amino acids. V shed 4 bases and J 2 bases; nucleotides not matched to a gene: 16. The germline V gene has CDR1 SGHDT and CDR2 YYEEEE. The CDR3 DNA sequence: TGTGCCAGCAGCGCCAGGGGGCGTACAATCCAGCGCAACTATGGCTACACCTTC. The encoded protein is CASSARGRTIQRNYGYTF.